This T cell receptor beta chain was captured in a study of cytomegalovirus exposure and HLA in healthy donors. Study at large: Out of about 179 million T cells, an earlier analysis found fewer than 140 million unique TCR beta sequences in total. Study outcomes and limitations: A later analysis found TCR association rates differed by HLA locus, highest for DRB1 and lowest for HLA-C. A prior analysis recorded that most TCR beta V segments were productive about 87% or about 30% of the time.

Germline lookup yields CDR1 MGHDK and CDR2 SYGVNS. CDR3 length: 13 residues. V was cut by 6 bases and J by 1 base, with 9 bases left in between. 60 Vbeta and 13 Jbeta primers were used in PCR. Per the authors' pipeline: In a later analysis, roughly 11 million of some 80 million unique beta chains occurred in at least two donors. Repertoires were generated with immunoSEQ multiplex PCR, while TCRdb's copy carries only in-frame clones and drops some. V and J calls and clone size are given by that table; D and trimming were obtained from the DNA. The top ten clones hold 8% to 10% of a sample with some 170,000 clones, about 80% of them seen once. Turning to this clone: Antigen specificity is unknown.

The chain uses TRBV25-1 and TRBJ2-5; TRBD1 might be the D (5 bases). The sequencing input was PBMCs. The clonotype comes from a man aged 18 to 35 in good health and CMV-seropositive. Written as DNA, the CDR3 is TGTGCCAGCAGGGAGACAGCCCAAGAGACCCAGTACTTC. This encodes CASRETAQETQYF.